This T cell receptor beta chain comes out of a study of patients and donors after allogeneic stem cell transplantation. Using its own MiXCR run on the RT-PCR reads, TCRdb lists one record per CDR3 protein. The sample shows some 960,000 distinct CDR3 sequences, approximately 19% of them seen only once. The CDR3 length is 14 residues. V dropped 6 bases and J dropped 1 base, with 15 bases sitting between them. CDR1 and CDR2 from the germline V gene are DFQATT and SNEGSKA (reference sequence). The sample comprised blood, either unsorted or a sorted T cell fraction (not recorded which). The TCR originated in a human donor who was either an allogeneic HSCT recipient or a stem cell or donor lymphocyte infusion donor (not recorded which). It is not recorded whose cells these are; they may come from a transplant donor. J is TRBJ1-2 and V is TRBV20-1; no definite D call. Here the CDR3 reads CSARKGKDNYGYTF. The CDR3 DNA sequence: TGCAGTGCCCGGAAGGGAAAGGATAACTATGGCTACACCTTC.